This T cell receptor (beta chain) came from a study of T cell changes during pregnancy in multiple sclerosis. Method: immunoSEQ multiplex PCR; TCRdb's copy keeps in-frame clones and lacks some. The data show tens of thousands of clones, around 93% seen once. The ends were cut back, 8 bases at V and 0 bases at J, with 10 bases in the middle. The CDR3 runs 13 residues. Germline values: CDR1 SNHLY, CDR2 FYNNEI. The chain joins TRBV2 to TRBJ1-1; a possible D gene is TRBD1 (5 bases). The receptor was derived from a female donor with multiple sclerosis, enrolled in a pregnancy study. The sequencing here drew on CD4+ T cells from peripheral blood mononuclear cells, taken in the first trimester of pregnancy. The CDR3 coding sequence is TGTGCCAGCCAGGGAAACATGAACACTGAAGCTTTCTTT. It codes for CASQGNMNTEAFF.